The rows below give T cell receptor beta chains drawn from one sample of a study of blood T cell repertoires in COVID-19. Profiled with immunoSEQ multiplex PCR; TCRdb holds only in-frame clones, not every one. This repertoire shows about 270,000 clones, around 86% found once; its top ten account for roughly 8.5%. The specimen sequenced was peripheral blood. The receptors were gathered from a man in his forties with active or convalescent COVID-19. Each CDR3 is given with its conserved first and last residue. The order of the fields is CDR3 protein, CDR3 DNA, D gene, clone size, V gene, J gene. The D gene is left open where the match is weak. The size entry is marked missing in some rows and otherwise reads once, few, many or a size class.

CASMVSGGTPQETQYF	TGTGCCAGCATGGTGTCGGGGGGGACCCCCCAAGAGACCCAGTACTTC	TRBD2	NA	TRBV27	TRBJ2-5
CASSEAPSGGARDTQYF	TGTGCCAGCAGTGAAGCGCCGAGCGGGGGGGCGAGGGATACGCAGTATTTT	TRBD2	NA	TRBV6-1	TRBJ2-3
CATSEGTGWEQYF	TGTGCCACCAGTGAAGGGACAGGGTGGGAGCAGTACTTC	TRBD1	few	TRBV24-1	TRBJ2-7
CAWSVTGGTEKLFF	TGTGCCTGGAGTGTGACAGGGGGCACGGAAAAACTGTTTTTT	TRBD1	NA	TRBV30	TRBJ1-4
CASSRGSTDTQYF	TGTGCCAGCAGCCGCGGGAGCACAGATACGCAGTATTTT	NA	NA	TRBV3-1/TRBV3-2	TRBJ2-3
CASSLVAGTGVLGELFF	TGTGCCAGCAGCTTAGTAGCTGGGACAGGGGTGTTGGGGGAGCTGTTTTTT	TRBD1	NA	TRBV11-2	TRBJ2-2
CATSDLGQNSPLHF	TGTGCCACCAGTGATTTGGGACAAAATTCACCCCTCCACTTT	NA	NA	TRBV24-1	TRBJ1-6
CASSAAGTGIIGYTF	TGTGCCAGCAGTGCCGCCGGGACAGGGATAATTGGCTACACCTTC	TRBD1	few	TRBV27	TRBJ1-2
CASSARGGGYTF	TGTGCCAGTAGTGCCAGGGGTGGCGGCTACACCTTC	NA	NA	TRBV19	TRBJ1-2
CASSFPREGPGTQYF	TGCGCCAGCAGCTTCCCCCGGGAAGGGCCGGGTACGCAGTATTTT	NA	NA	TRBV5-1	TRBJ2-3
CASSQDSAGGNQPQHF	TGTGCCAGCAGCCAAGATTCCGCAGGGGGAAATCAGCCCCAGCATTTT	TRBD1	once	TRBV3-1/TRBV3-2	TRBJ1-5
CASSPGSHEKLFF	TGTGCCAGCTCACCCGGGAGCCATGAAAAACTGTTTTTT	NA	NA	TRBV18	TRBJ1-4
CASSSGGMGYTF	TGTGCCAGCAGCTCAGGGGGCATGGGCTACACCTTC	TRBD1	NA	TRBV5-6	TRBJ1-2
CSAILNTEAFF	TGCAGTGCTATCTTGAACACTGAAGCTTTCTTT	NA	once	TRBV20-1	TRBJ1-1
CASSLDRTDFYGYTF	TGTGCCAGCAGCTTAGATCGGACGGACTTCTATGGCTACACCTTC	NA	NA	TRBV7-2	TRBJ1-2
CASGLMGRTEAFF	TGTGCCAGCGGCCTAATGGGGCGGACTGAAGCTTTCTTT	NA	NA	TRBV12-3/TRBV12-4	TRBJ1-1
CASSAAWDFPRPEQFF	TGTGCCAGCAGCGCAGCTTGGGACTTCCCCAGGCCGGAGCAGTTCTTC	NA	NA	TRBV9	TRBJ2-1
CASSTRTGLNEQFF	TGTGCCAGCAGCACTCGGACAGGGCTAAATGAGCAGTTCTTC	TRBD1	NA	TRBV9	TRBJ2-1
CASSLAGGLFF	TGTGCCAGCAGCCTAGCGGGAGGGCTGTTTTTT	TRBD2	NA	TRBV3-1/TRBV3-2	TRBJ2-2
CASSFREGRIIYNEQFF	TGTGCCAGCAGCTTTAGGGAAGGGAGGATTATCTACAATGAGCAGTTCTTC	NA	NA	TRBV5-6	TRBJ2-1
CASSLEASSYNEQFF	TGCGCCAGCAGCTTAGAGGCCAGCTCCTACAATGAGCAGTTCTTC	NA	NA	TRBV5-1	TRBJ2-1
CASSVQAGDAKNIQYF	TGTGCCAGCAGCGTCCAAGCGGGGGACGCCAAAAACATTCAGTACTTC	TRBD2	few	TRBV9	TRBJ2-4
CASGLVPRGNQPQHF	TGTGCTAGTGGTTTGGTACCCAGGGGGAATCAGCCCCAGCATTTT	TRBD1	NA	TRBV12-5	TRBJ1-5
CASSYGTGRTGELFF	TGTGCCAGCAGCTACGGGACAGGGCGGACCGGGGAGCTGTTTTTT	TRBD1	once	TRBV7-3	TRBJ2-2
CASRPTSGGEETQYF	TGTGCCAGCAGACCAACTAGCGGGGGGGAAGAGACCCAGTACTTC	TRBD2	once	TRBV3-1/TRBV3-2	TRBJ2-5
CASSGGAKGTSVTSDGYTF	TGTGCCAGCAGCGGAGGGGCGAAGGGGACTAGTGTGACATCGGATGGCTACACCTTC	NA	NA	TRBV7-9	TRBJ1-2
CASSLTVYQETQYF	TGTGCCAGCAGCCTAACAGTGTACCAAGAGACCCAGTACTTC	NA	NA	TRBV14	TRBJ2-5
CASIGGSPSTEAFF	TGTGCCAGCATTGGCGGATCCCCCTCCACTGAAGCTTTCTTT	NA	NA	TRBV6-5	TRBJ1-1
CASTPRGAGQQYF	TGCGCCAGCACTCCCCGTGGAGCGGGACAACAGTACTTC	NA	NA	TRBV10-2	TRBJ2-7
CASWTEGTDTQYF	TGCGCCAGTTGGACAGAGGGCACAGATACGCAGTATTTT	NA	NA	TRBV5-1	TRBJ2-3
CASSLPRGKGGNTIYF	TGTGCCAGCAGCTTGCCCAGGGGGAAGGGTGGAAACACCATATATTTT	TRBD1	NA	TRBV7-6	TRBJ1-3
CASSNLAGGLTGELFF	TGTGCCAGCAGTAACCTAGCGGGGGGGCTCACCGGGGAGCTGTTTTTT	TRBD2	NA	TRBV28	TRBJ2-2
CASSREGSTEAFF	TGCGCCAGCAGCCGGGAGGGGAGCACTGAAGCTTTCTTT	NA	NA	TRBV4-1	TRBJ1-1
CASSAGQGLTGELFF	TGTGCCAGCAGCGCTGGACAGGGTTTGACCGGGGAGCTGTTTTTT	TRBD1	NA	TRBV9	TRBJ2-2
CASSSTGQGIEKLFF	TGTGCCAGCAGCTCGACGGGACAGGGGATTGAAAAACTGTTTTTT	TRBD1	NA	TRBV5-6	TRBJ1-4
CASSHPSGEETQYF	TGTGCCAGCAGCCACCCTAGCGGGGAAGAGACCCAGTACTTC	TRBD2	NA	TRBV4-2	TRBJ2-5
CASSVGGAGNTGELFF	TGTGCCAGCAGCGTGGGGGGAGCGGGGAACACCGGGGAGCTGTTTTTT	NA	once	TRBV11-3	TRBJ2-2
CASTIPGQGLDTQYF	TGTGCCAGCACCATTCCGGGACAGGGATTAGATACGCAGTATTTT	TRBD1	NA	TRBV2	TRBJ2-3
CASSEATTGGSAFF	TGTGCCAGCAGTGAAGCGACGACAGGGGGCTCGGCTTTCTTT	TRBD1	NA	TRBV2	TRBJ1-1
CAISERKRANNEQFF	TGTGCCATCAGTGAGAGGAAGCGGGCTAACAATGAGCAGTTCTTC	NA	NA	TRBV10-3	TRBJ2-1
CASSPQGQPQHF	TGTGCCAGTAGTCCCCAGGGGCAGCCCCAGCATTTT	NA	NA	TRBV19	TRBJ1-5
CASSLDAQGNIQYF	TGTGCCAGCAGCTTAGATGCACAGGGAAACATTCAGTACTTC	NA	NA	TRBV11-2	TRBJ2-4
CATSGQTDPNYITDTQYF	TGTGCCACCAGTGGCCAAACTGACCCTAACTACATCACAGATACGCAGTATTTT	NA	few	TRBV24-1	TRBJ2-3
CSVGYREETQYF	TGCAGCGTTGGTTACAGGGAAGAGACCCAGTACTTC	NA	once	TRBV29-1	TRBJ2-5
CAWSAGQGGNIQYF	TGTGCCTGGAGTGCGGGACAGGGTGGAAACATTCAGTACTTC	TRBD1	NA	TRBV30	TRBJ2-4
CSASVSNYGYTF	TGCAGTGCTAGTGTATCTAACTATGGCTACACCTTC	NA	NA	TRBV20-1	TRBJ1-2
CASSPSASGQGQPQHF	TGTGCCAGCAGCCCTAGCGCCTCGGGACAGGGACAGCCCCAGCATTTT	TRBD1	NA	TRBV7-6	TRBJ1-5
CASSRDRADYGYTF	TGTGCCAGCAGCCGGGACAGGGCAGACTATGGCTACACCTTC	TRBD1	NA	TRBV27	TRBJ1-2
CAWSDGSSPYEQYF	TGTGCCTGGAGTGACGGGAGCTCCCCCTACGAGCAGTACTTC	NA	NA	TRBV30	TRBJ2-7
CAISEGLAGVEEQFF	TGTGCCATCAGTGAGGGACTAGCGGGAGTAGAAGAGCAGTTCTTC	TRBD2	NA	TRBV10-3	TRBJ2-1
CAWSVGRGPGNTIYF	TGTGCCTGGAGTGTAGGGCGGGGGCCTGGAAACACCATATATTTT	NA	few	TRBV30	TRBJ1-3
CASTPRRVHGYTF	TGTGCCAGCACCCCGCGGAGGGTCCATGGCTACACCTTC	NA	few	TRBV12-3/TRBV12-4	TRBJ1-2
CASSYDRRELFTEAFF	TGTGCCAGCAGTTACGATCGCAGGGAATTATTTACTGAAGCTTTCTTT	NA	NA	TRBV6-5	TRBJ1-1